The 14 T cell receptor beta chains presented below share a single source sample, sequenced in a study of blood T cell repertoires in COVID-19. Using immunoSEQ multiplex PCR, the repertoire was profiled, and TCRdb retains in-frame clones only, with some absent. The data contain about 140,000 clones, 88% of them seen just once; the ten biggest clones take up over 9.5%. Source material: peripheral blood. The receptors were gathered from a middle-aged man with active or convalescent COVID-19.

CDR3: CASSEGGGQYF. For the CDR3, the DNA is TGTGCCAGCAGTGAAGGGGGAGGCCAGTACTTC. The rearrangement links TRBV6-1 to TRBJ2-5; a weak D match, TRBD2 (6 bases). V dropped 1 base and J dropped 10 bases, with 7 bases sitting between them. CDR1 is MNHNS and CDR2 is SASEGT in the germline V gene. This CDR3 has 11 residues.

CDR3 DNA: TGCAGCGTTGAACGGCAGGGGGGCCTCTATGGCTACACCTTC. Amino acid sequence: CSVERQGGLYGYTF. This rearrangement joins TRBV29-1 to TRBJ1-2; 7 bases are a match to TRBD1. CDR1 and CDR2 from the germline V gene are SQVTM and ANQGSEA. This CDR3 comprises 14 residues. Losses at the gene ends were 2 bases for V and 4 bases for J; bases not matched to a gene: 7.

The genes are TRBV10-3 and TRBJ2-7; 13 positions agree with TRBD2. The V and J ends lost 6 bases and 2 bases, in that order; junction bases with no gene match: 10. The germline V gene encodes CDR1 ENHRY and CDR2 SYGVKD. CDR3 length equals 17 residues. Here the CDR3 reads CAISFRTSGSLTYEQYF. DNA of the CDR3: TGTGCCATCAGCTTCAGGACTAGCGGGAGTTTGACCTACGAGCAGTACTTC.

The gene calls are TRBV7-9 and TRBJ2-2; D perhaps matches TRBD2 (6 bases). V was cut by 11 bases and J by 2 bases, with 18 bases left in between. Germline V gene data show CDR1 as SEHNR and CDR2 as FQNEAQ (reference sequence). The length of the CDR3 is 15 residues. The CDR3: CAGVGVAVNTGELFF. The CDR3 region has the DNA TGTGCCGGGGTGGGAGTAGCGGTTAACACCGGGGAGCTGTTTTTT.

The V call is TRBV5-6, the J call TRBJ2-7; 7 bases map to TRBD1. After removal of 1 base from V and 0 bases from J, the junction contained 1 base not matched to a gene. Germline CDR1 reads SGHDT; CDR2 reads YYEEEE. The CDR3 totals 14 residues. The CDR3 region has the DNA TGTGCCAGCAGCTTGAGGGACAGCTCCTACGAGCAGTACTTC. Translation: CASSLRDSSYEQYF.

The rearrangement joins TRBV24-1 to TRBJ2-1; a possible D gene is TRBD2 (5 bases). Trimming took off 4 bases at V and 10 bases at J, with 28 bases between the two ends. There are 18 residues in the CDR3. Germline V gives CDR1 KGHDR, CDR2 SFDVKD. CDR3 amino acids: CATSDSPYVSRGSEEQFF. In nucleotides, the CDR3 is TGTGCCACCAGTGACTCCCCTTACGTCTCACGGGGTAGTGAGGAGCAGTTCTTC.

V gene TRBV5-4 combines with J gene TRBJ2-1; 8 positions agree with TRBD2. The V and J ends lost 0 bases and 6 bases, in that order; junction bases with no gene match: 5. The CDR3 is 15 amino acids. Germline CDR1 is SGHNT and CDR2 is YYREEE (reference sequence). CDR3 DNA: TGTGCCAGCAGCTTGGTCGGGAGGGCCCTCAATGAGCAGTTCTTC. Its protein is CASSLVGRALNEQFF.

The V call is TRBV3-1 (or the pseudogene TRBV3-2), the J call TRBJ2-1; no reliable D call. With 5 bases removed from V and 9 bases from J, the gap between germline ends came to 11 bases. The germline V gene has CDR1 LGHDT and CDR2 YNNKEL (reference sequence). The CDR3 is made up of 12 amino acids. DNA for the CDR3: TGTGCCAGCAGCATGGGCAGTCGTGAGCAGTTCTTC. Its protein product is CASSMGSREQFF.

V gene TRBV28 combines with J gene TRBJ1-2; a possible D gene is TRBD1 (5 bases). The germline V gene encodes CDR1 MDHEN and CDR2 SYDVKM. The CDR3 has 12 amino acids. V gave up 4 bases and J gave up 6 bases, with 9 bases separating them. The CDR3 loop is CASSSSGNGYTF. The CDR3 DNA is TGTGCCAGCAGTTCATCAGGGAATGGCTACACCTTC.

J is TRBJ1-1 and V is TRBV30; D is possibly TRBD1 (6 bases). The CDR3 covers 13 residues. V lost 5 bases and J 0 bases, leaving 10 bases between the germline ends. Germline lookup yields CDR1 GTSNPN and CDR2 SVGIG (reference sequence). Written as DNA, the CDR3 is TGTGCCTGGGGGACACGGATGAACACTGAAGCTTTCTTT. Its protein is CAWGTRMNTEAFF.

The chain carries TRBV21-1 and TRBJ2-5; the D call TRBD2 from the table was never checked on the DNA. TRBV21-1 is given as a pseudogene. The CDR3 contains 14 residues. In nucleotides, the CDR3 is TGTGCCAGCAGCCCCCTAAGGACGGGGGAGACCCAGTACTTC. Translated, it gives CASSPLRTGETQYF.

The chain combines TRBV27 with TRBJ2-5; 11 nucleotides match TRBD1. After removal of 5 bases from V and 7 bases from J, the junction contained 9 bases not matched to a gene. Germline-derived CDR1 and CDR2 are MNHEY and SMNVEV (reference sequence). The CDR3 has 15 residues. The CDR3 DNA follows: TGTGCCAGCAGTCCGATGGACAGGGGGCATGGGACCCAGTACTTC. Translated, it gives CASSPMDRGHGTQYF.

The chain uses TRBV28 and TRBJ2-7; possible D gene TRBD1, 6 bases. In germline, CDR1 is MDHEN, CDR2 SYDVKM. The V and J ends lost 7 bases and 2 bases respectively, with 15 bases between them. The CDR3 has 14 amino acids. For the CDR3, the DNA is TGTGCCAGCACCATCGACAGGAGAGCCTACGAGCAGTACTTC. As protein: CASTIDRRAYEQYF. Full variable domain (outside the CDR3, taken from reference TRBV28 and TRBJ2-7): DVKVTQSSRYLVKRTGEKVFLECVQDMDHENMFWYRQDPGLGLRLIYFSYDVKMKEKGDIPEGYSVSREKKERFSLILESASTNQTSMYLCASTIDRRAYEQYFGPGTRLTVT.

DNA for the CDR3: TGCGCCAGCAGCCAAGATCTGCGGGGACAGGGTACTAGCGGGAGTTGGATAAATGAGCAGTTCTTC. Its protein is CASSQDLRGQGTSGSWINEQFF. This sequence joins TRBV4-3 and TRBJ2-1; 11 bases agree with TRBD2. In germline, CDR1 is LGHNA, CDR2 YSLEER. Losses at the gene ends were 0 bases for V and 7 bases for J; bases not matched to a gene: 23. This CDR3 spans 22 amino acids.